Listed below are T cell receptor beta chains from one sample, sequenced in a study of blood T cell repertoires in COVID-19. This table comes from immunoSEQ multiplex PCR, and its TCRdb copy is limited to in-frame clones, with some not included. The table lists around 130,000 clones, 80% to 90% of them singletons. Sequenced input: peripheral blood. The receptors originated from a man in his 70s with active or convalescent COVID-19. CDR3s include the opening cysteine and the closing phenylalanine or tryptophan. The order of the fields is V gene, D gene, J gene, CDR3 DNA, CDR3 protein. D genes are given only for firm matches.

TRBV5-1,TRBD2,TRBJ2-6,TGCGCCAGCAGCTCGGGACTAGCGGGAGCGGGCGGGGCCAACGTCCTGACTTTC,CASSSGLAGAGGANVLTF
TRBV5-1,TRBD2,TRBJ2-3,TGCGCCAGCAGCGAACCGACTAGCGGGGGATTCACAGATACGCAGTATTTT,CASSEPTSGGFTDTQYF
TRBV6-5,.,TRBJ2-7,TGTGCCAGCAGCCCAGGGGAGTACGAGCAGTACTTC,CASSPGEYEQYF
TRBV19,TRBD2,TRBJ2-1,TGTGCCAGTACCCCCAGCCCCCCTAGCGGGAGAGTTAATGAGCAGTTCTTC,CASTPSPPSGRVNEQFF
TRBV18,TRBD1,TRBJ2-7,TGTGCCAGCTCAGATAGTGGACAGGGGGCTTACGAGCAGTACTTC,CASSDSGQGAYEQYF
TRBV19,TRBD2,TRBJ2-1,TGTGCCAGTAGTCTAGCTAGCGGGAGGGCCCTCAGGGATGAGCAGTTCTTC,CASSLASGRALRDEQFF
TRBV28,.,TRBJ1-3,TGTGCCAGCAGCGAAGGGGGGGCATCTGGAAACACCATATATTTT,CASSEGGASGNTIYF
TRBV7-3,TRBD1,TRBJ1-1,TGTGCCAGCAGCCCCGGGACAGGGCAGGCGGCTTTCTTT,CASSPGTGQAAFF
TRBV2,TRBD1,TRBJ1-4,TGTGCCAGCACCATACAGGGGTCGAGCGAAAAACTGTTTTTT,CASTIQGSSEKLFF
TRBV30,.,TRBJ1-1,TGTGCCTGGAGCCGGAGGGACCCGAACACTGAAGCTTTCTTT,CAWSRRDPNTEAFF
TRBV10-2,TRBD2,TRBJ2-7,TGCGCCAGCAGGCGGACTAGCGGGAGTTACGAGCAGTACTTC,CASRRTSGSYEQYF
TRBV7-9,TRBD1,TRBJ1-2,TGTGCCAGCAGCCTAACCGGGGACGGGGCAGGGGGAGGCTACACCTTC,CASSLTGDGAGGGYTF
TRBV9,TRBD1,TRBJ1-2,TGTGCCAGCAGCGGGACGGACAGGGACTATGGCTACACCTTC,CASSGTDRDYGYTF
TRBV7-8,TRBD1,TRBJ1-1,TGTGCCAGCAGCTCATTCCGGGACAGGGTAGGAGGCACTGAAGCTTTCTTT,CASSSFRDRVGGTEAFF
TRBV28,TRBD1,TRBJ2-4,TGTGCCAGCAGTTCGTGGACAGGAAAAAACATTCAGTACTTC,CASSSWTGKNIQYF
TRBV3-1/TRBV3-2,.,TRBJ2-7,TGTGCCAGCAGCCAAGGCATGGGCAACTACGAGCAGTACTTC,CASSQGMGNYEQYF
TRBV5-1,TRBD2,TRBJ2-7,TGCGCCAGCAGCACCGGACTAGCGAAGTTCTCCTACGAGCAGTACTTC,CASSTGLAKFSYEQYF
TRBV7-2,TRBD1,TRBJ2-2,TGTGCCAGCAGCTTAGTGACAGGGGGGAACACCGGGGAGCTGTTTTTT,CASSLVTGGNTGELFF
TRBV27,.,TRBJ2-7,TGTGCCAGCAGTTTATCACGGGGTCGCGAGCAGTACTTC,CASSLSRGREQYF
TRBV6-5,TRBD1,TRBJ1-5,TGTGCCAGCAGCGGGACAGGCTCGTTCGGTCAGCCCCAGCATTTT,CASSGTGSFGQPQHF